The 28 T cell receptor beta chains below come from one sample, sequenced in a study of memory CD4+ T cells and cytomegalovirus serostatus. TCRdb's copy holds only in-frame clones and misses some; the assay was immunoSEQ multiplex PCR. Counted here are roughly 84,000 clones, roughly 80% occurring once; the ten biggest clones make up roughly 0.85%. The sort gate was single viable CD3+CD4+CD8-CD45RO+ cells for memory CD4+ T cells. The specimen was memory CD4+ T cells from blood. Receptors were obtained from an adult in good health and CMV-seronegative.

This rearrangement joins TRBV11-2 to TRBJ1-3, with D possibly matching TRBD1 (5 bases). The germline gives CDR1 SGHAT, CDR2 FQNNGV. There are 17 residues in the CDR3. The V gene lost 5 bases and the J gene lost 0 bases, with 17 bases spanning the gap. The CDR3 protein is CASSAQARVSSGNTIYF. For the CDR3, the DNA is TGTGCCAGCAGCGCACAGGCGAGGGTTAGCTCTGGAAACACCATATATTTT.

The V gene is TRBV5-1, the J gene TRBJ2-5, with TRBD1 identical over 10 bases. The ends lost 3 bases at V and 4 bases at J; junction bases unmatched: 3. Germline V gene sequence: CDR1 SGHRS, CDR2 YFSETQ. The CDR3 length is 14 residues. Here the CDR3 reads CASSSGQGVETQYF. CDR3 in DNA: TGCGCCAGCAGCTCTGGACAGGGGGTAGAGACCCAGTACTTC. The variable domain in full, completed from reference TRBV5-1 and TRBJ2-5, reads KAGVTQTPRYLIKTRGQQVTLSCSPISGHRSVSWYQQTPGQGLQFLFEYFSETQRNKGNFPGRFSGRQFSNSRSEMNVSTLELGDSALYLCASSSGQGVETQYFGPGTRLLVL.

This clone was seen only a few times. The chain couples TRBV30 to TRBJ1-2; D not resolved. With 1 base removed from V and 6 bases from J, the gap between germline ends came to 9 bases. CDR3 length equals 12 residues. Germline values: CDR1 GTSNPN, CDR2 SVGIG (reference sequence). The CDR3 DNA is TGTGCCTGGAGTGGGGCGGCGGATGGCTACACCTTC. Encoded protein: CAWSGAADGYTF.

The chain employs TRBV7-9 and TRBJ1-5; D is possibly TRBD1 (6 bases). The germline gives CDR1 SEHNR, CDR2 FQNEAQ (reference sequence). With 5 bases removed from V and 5 bases from J, the gap between germline ends came to 13 bases. This CDR3 comprises 14 residues. The CDR3 loop reads CASSKQGPDQPQHF. The CDR3, as DNA: TGTGCCAGCAGCAAACAGGGCCCCGATCAGCCCCAGCATTTT.

The rearrangement joins TRBV5-8 to TRBJ1-5, with 8 positions matching TRBD1. Germline values: CDR1 SGHTS, CDR2 YDEGEE. The CDR3 totals 17 residues. Trimming removed 0 bases from V and 3 bases from J; junction bases left unmatched: 8. The CDR3 DNA reads TGTGCCAGCAGCTTGGGACAGGGGTTGGGGGACAATCAGCCCCAGCATTTT. This translates into CASSLGQGLGDNQPQHF.

CDR3 DNA sequence: TGTGCCAGCAGCAAGGCTCCCGGAACTAATGAAAAACTGTTTTTT. As protein: CASSKAPGTNEKLFF. The chain combines TRBV5-4 with TRBJ1-4; D not certain. V lost 4 bases and J 1 base, leaving 11 bases between the germline ends. The CDR3 has 15 residues. Per the germline V gene, CDR1 is SGHNT and CDR2 is YYREEE (reference sequence). Full variable domain (outside the CDR3, taken from reference TRBV5-4 and TRBJ1-4): ETGVTQSPTHLIKTRGQQVTLRCSSQSGHNTVSWYQQALGQGPQFIFQYYREEENGRGNFPPRFSGLQFPNYSSELNVNALELDDSALYLCASSKAPGTNEKLFFGSGTQLSVL.

This chain links TRBV27 with TRBJ2-7; 9 bases match TRBD1. The CDR3 spans 18 residues. V was clipped by 2 bases and J by 4 bases; unmatched bases: 15. The V gene's germline CDR1 is MNHEY and CDR2 SMNVEV (reference sequence). The DNA for the CDR3 is TGTGCCAGCAGTTTAAGGGGGTCCGGGACAGGGCGGGGATACGAGCAGTACTTC. This codes for CASSLRGSGTGRGYEQYF.

The chain has TRBV7-6 and TRBJ2-7; a weak D match, TRBD1 (6 bases). Germline CDR1 and CDR2: SGHVS and FNYEAQ. The V end lost 5 bases, the J end lost 1 base, and 15 bases lay between the germline ends. CDR3 size: 15 residues. CDR3 protein: CASSQRGTPSYEQYF. The CDR3 nucleotides read TGTGCCAGCAGCCAAAGGGGGACGCCTTCCTACGAGCAGTACTTC.

The V gene is TRBV7-9, the J gene TRBJ1-2; 8 bases line up with TRBD1. The CDR3 has 14 amino acids. Germline V gene lookup returns CDR1 SEHNR and CDR2 FQNEAQ (reference sequence). J was trimmed by 5 bases and V by 6 bases; bases with no gene match: 8. CDR3 nucleotides: TGTGCCAGCAGACTAGGACAGGGAGAGTATGGCTACACCTTC. It is translated as CASRLGQGEYGYTF.

V and J are TRBV7-9 and TRBJ1-3; D remains ambiguous. Germline V gene lookup returns CDR1 SEHNR and CDR2 FQNEAQ (reference sequence). Trimming took off 1 base at V and 0 bases at J, with 10 bases between the two ends. This CDR3 region has 16 residues. For the CDR3, the DNA is TGTGCCAGCAGCTTAGAGCAACTCTCCTCTGGAAACACCATATATTTT. Protein product: CASSLEQLSSGNTIYF.

The V call is TRBV7-9, the J call TRBJ1-2; 8 bases are shared with TRBD1. This CDR3 region has 14 residues. Trimming took 4 bases from V and 4 from J; bases not matched to a gene: 5. Germline V gene sequence: CDR1 SEHNR, CDR2 FQNEAQ (reference sequence). The CDR3, as DNA: TGTGCCAGCAGCTACCAGGGGACAGGCTATGGCTACACCTTC. Translating it yields CASSYQGTGYGYTF.

There are a few counts of this clone. This rearrangement joins TRBV6-1 to TRBJ2-7; D not resolved. The germline gives CDR1 MNHNS, CDR2 SASEGT. V dropped 4 bases and J dropped 2 bases, with 3 bases sitting between them. The CDR3 has 11 residues. The chain's CDR3 is CASSVTYEQYF. The DNA for the CDR3 is TGTGCCAGCAGTGTTACCTACGAGCAGTACTTC.

This chain uses TRBV19 with TRBJ2-5; the D gene is possibly TRBD1 (7 bases). V was pared by 4 bases and J by 1 base, with 19 bases between. Germline loops: CDR1 LNHDA, CDR2 SQIVND (reference sequence). There are 17 residues in the CDR3. The CDR3 nucleotides are TGTGCCAGTAGTAGGGGCGGGACAGCTATAATCCAAGAGACCCAGTACTTC. Translated: CASSRGGTAIIQETQYF.

The genes are TRBV10-2 and TRBJ2-7, with TRBD1 as a possible D gene (5 bases). Germline CDR1 reads WSHSY; CDR2 reads SAAADI. This CDR3 spans 13 amino acids. The V end was cut by 6 bases, the J end by 5 bases, with 14 bases between. The CDR3 sequence is CASRGRATHEQYF. For the CDR3, the DNA is TGCGCCAGCAGGGGCAGGGCGACCCACGAGCAGTACTTC.

The chain's CDR3 is CASSPGSDYGYTF. The CDR3 DNA reads as TGTGCCAGCTCACCGGGTTCGGACTATGGCTACACCTTC. This rearrangement joins TRBV18 to TRBJ1-2; no clear D. This CDR3 is 13 amino acids long. Trimming cost V 3 bases and J 3 bases, with 8 bases left between them. Germline V gives CDR1 KGHSH, CDR2 LQKENI.

The chain employs TRBV6-1 and TRBJ2-3; maybe TRBD2 (6 bases). The germline V gene encodes CDR1 MNHNS and CDR2 SASEGT. Trimming removed 5 bases from V and 6 bases from J, with 18 bases in between. The CDR3 has 15 residues. CDR3 residues: CASSRDGGTVDTQYF. The CDR3 DNA reads as TGTGCCAGCAGTAGGGACGGAGGGACGGTCGATACGCAGTATTTT.

This clone was counted only a few times. The CDR3 protein is CSGQGSRGYTF. The CDR3 DNA is TGCAGCGGACAGGGAAGCCGTGGCTACACCTTC. The chain recombines TRBV20-1 with TRBJ1-2; 8 nucleotides align to TRBD1. This CDR3 comprises 11 residues. Germline CDR1 and CDR2: DFQATT and SNEGSKA (reference sequence).

The chain carries TRBV7-6 and TRBJ2-2, with TRBD2 matching 15 bases. Trimming took 0 bases from V and 5 from J; bases not matched to a gene: 4. This CDR3 spans 18 amino acids. CDR1 SGHVS and CDR2 FNYEAQ come from the germline V gene. CDR3 sequence reads: CASSLAGTSGGNTGELFF. The CDR3 DNA is TGTGCCAGCAGCTTAGCTGGGACTAGCGGGGGGAATACCGGGGAGCTGTTTTTT. The variable domain in full, completed from reference TRBV7-6 and TRBJ2-2, reads GAGVSQSPRYKVTKRGQDVALRCDPISGHVSLYWYRQALGQGPEFLTYFNYEAQQDKSGLPNDRFSAERPEGSISTLTIQRTEQRDSAMYRCASSLAGTSGGNTGELFFGEGSRLTVL.

The rearrangement links TRBV7-8 to TRBJ2-2; D might be TRBD1 or TRBD2, each matching 6 bases. This CDR3 is 15 amino acids long. V dropped 5 bases and J dropped 6 bases, with 16 bases sitting between them. In germline, CDR1 is SGHVS, CDR2 FQNEAQ. The CDR3 spells CASSRVGGPAGELFF. In DNA form, the CDR3 reads TGTGCCAGCAGCCGGGTTGGGGGGCCAGCCGGGGAGCTGTTTTTT.

The V gene is TRBV30, the J gene TRBJ2-2; the match to TRBD1 covers 9 bases. CDR1 GTSNPN and CDR2 SVGIG come from the germline V gene (reference sequence). CDR3 length equals 16 residues. After removal of 4 bases from V and 5 bases from J, the junction contained 11 bases not matched to a gene. The CDR3 coding sequence is TGTGCCTGGAATCCCGGGACAGGGTGGGAGACCGGGGAGCTGTTTTTT. Protein: CAWNPGTGWETGELFF.

The V and J genes are TRBV30 and TRBJ2-2, with D possibly being TRBD1 (6 bases). Germline CDR1 reads GTSNPN; CDR2 reads SVGIG (reference sequence). The CDR3 consists of 16 residues. Trimming removed 5 bases at V and 4 bases at J, with 20 bases between. CDR3 in amino acids: CAWSIWGQESTGELFF. For the CDR3, the DNA is TGTGCCTGGTCCATATGGGGACAAGAGTCCACCGGGGAGCTGTTTTTT.

The chain has TRBV5-1 and TRBJ2-7; maybe TRBD1 (6 bases). V was shortened by 3 bases and J by 5 bases, with 18 bases between the two germline ends. The length of the CDR3 is 15 residues. Germline CDR1 is SGHRS and CDR2 is YFSETQ. CDR3 in DNA: TGCGCCAGCAGCTCGGACACCGCAGGGGTTCACGAGCAGTACTTC. Translating it yields CASSSDTAGVHEQYF.

The rearrangement joins TRBV5-1 to TRBJ2-2; D possibly uses TRBD1 or TRBD2 (6 bases each). V was trimmed by 5 bases and J by 3 bases, leaving 17 bases between them. The CDR3 is made up of 16 amino acids. Germline assignment: CDR1 SGHRS and CDR2 YFSETQ. CDR3 loop: CASSSGAWRDTGELFF. As DNA, the CDR3 is TGCGCCAGCAGTTCAGGGGCCTGGAGGGACACCGGGGAGCTGTTTTTT.

The chain links TRBV7-2 to TRBJ2-1; either TRBD1 or TRBD2 may fit D (5 bases each). The germline gives CDR1 SGHTA, CDR2 FQGNSA. V was shortened by 2 bases and J by 9 bases, with 14 bases between the two germline ends. This CDR3 contains 14 residues. The CDR3, as DNA: TGTGCCAGCAGCTTAAAGGGGAGAGAAGGTGAGCAGTTCTTC. The encoded protein is CASSLKGREGEQFF.

V is TRBV5-8 and J is TRBJ2-1; D is uncertain. V shed 0 bases and J shed 9 bases, with 7 bases lying between them. The CDR3 loop spans 12 amino acids. Germline values: CDR1 SGHTS, CDR2 YDEGEE. The CDR3 loop is CASSLASSEQFF. CDR3 sequence (DNA): TGTGCCAGCAGCTTGGCGAGTAGTGAGCAGTTCTTC.

The V call is TRBV19, the J call TRBJ1-2; D remains unclear. V gave up 0 bases and J gave up 1 base, with 6 bases separating them. The CDR3 contains 14 residues. CDR1 LNHDA and CDR2 SQIVND come from the germline V gene (reference sequence). CDR3 amino acids: CASSIEDGNYGYTF. The CDR3 DNA reads TGTGCCAGTAGTATAGAAGACGGTAACTATGGCTACACCTTC.

This clone was observed once. The chain employs TRBV7-3 and TRBJ2-2; 13 nucleotides agree with TRBD2. CDR1 is SGHTA and CDR2 is FQGTGA in the germline V gene. V was clipped by 8 bases and J by 4 bases; unmatched bases: 7. CDR3 length: 16 residues. The CDR3 bases are TGTGCCAGCGGCACTAGCGGGGGGGCAAGCACCGGGGAGCTGTTTTTT. It yields the protein CASGTSGGASTGELFF.

The rearrangement uses TRBV28 and TRBJ2-6; D unclear. V shed 4 bases and J shed 2 bases, with 12 bases lying between them. Germline V gene sequence: CDR1 MDHEN, CDR2 SYDVKM. The CDR3 is 16 residues long. The CDR3 sequence is CASSSPVGTGANVLTF. CDR3 nucleotide sequence: TGTGCCAGCAGTTCTCCGGTAGGGACTGGGGCCAACGTCCTGACTTTC.